The next 8 T cell receptor beta chains were all read from a single sample in a study of blood T cells in healthy people across ages. The second PCR ran about 6 to 11 cycles with a sample-barcoded 5' primer and J-beta primers. MiXCR, run by TCRdb on the 5' RACE reads, gives a single entry per CDR3 protein. Of 1.4 million or so distinct CDR3 sequences in the sample, roughly 43% were seen once. Sequenced sample: blood. The receptor source for this set is a woman younger than 35 in good health.

The chain links TRBV20-1 to TRBJ1-5, with 7 bases matching TRBD1. The germline V gene has CDR1 DFQATT and CDR2 SNEGSKA (reference sequence). There are 15 residues in the CDR3. Trimming at V came to 0 bases and at J to 6 bases, leaving 8 bases not matched to a gene. The CDR3 DNA is TGCAGTGCTAGAGATACTGAGGGGGCTCGTCAGCCCCAGCATTTT. Its protein product is CSARDTEGARQPQHF.

In its sample, this clonotype was seen a few times. The genes are TRBV2 and TRBJ2-1, with 11 bases matching TRBD2. The junction had 6 bases not matched to a gene; V was cut back by 6 bases and J by 5 bases. Germline V gene lookup returns CDR1 SNHLY and CDR2 FYNNEI. The CDR3 consists of 15 residues. The CDR3 DNA follows: TGTGCCAGCAGGGACACTAGCGGGGGCCACAATGAGCAGTTCTTC. Residues: CASRDTSGGHNEQFF.

J is TRBJ2-5 and V is TRBV6-5; 7 bases are shared with TRBD1. The CDR3 length is 17 residues. J was trimmed by 0 bases and V by 5 bases; bases with no gene match: 12. Germline lookup yields CDR1 MNHEY and CDR2 SVGAGI. CDR3 in DNA: TGTGCCAGCAGTATCGATTTCGGGACAGCGTACCAAGAGACCCAGTACTTC. Translation: CASSIDFGTAYQETQYF.

The rearrangement links TRBV20-1 to TRBJ2-3; TRBD2 matches 9 bases. The germline gives CDR1 DFQATT, CDR2 SNEGSKA (reference sequence). V lost 3 bases and J lost 2; bases outside the gene matches: 9. This CDR3 comprises 16 residues. The CDR3 reads CSASVLAGELTDTQYF. The DNA for the CDR3 is TGCAGTGCTAGCGTGTTAGCGGGGGAGCTCACAGATACGCAGTATTTT.

The genes are TRBV9 and TRBJ2-3; 10 bases are shared with TRBD2. Germline trimming cut 2 bases from V and 2 bases from J; bases unmatched to any gene: 5. This CDR3 region has 16 residues. The germline V gene encodes CDR1 SGDLS and CDR2 YYNGEE. This CDR3 reads CASSVNSGGFTDTQYF. CDR3 bases: TGTGCCAGCAGCGTCAATAGCGGGGGGTTCACAGATACGCAGTATTTT.

The chain joins TRBV27 to TRBJ1-5; D remains unclear. CDR1 is MNHEY, CDR2 SMNVEV, per germline (reference sequence). V lost 6 bases and J 2 bases, leaving 17 bases between the germline ends. The CDR3 is 16 amino acids. The CDR3 protein is CASSSTRGLGNQPQHF. The CDR3 DNA follows: TGTGCCAGCAGCTCCACGCGGGGATTGGGCAATCAGCCCCAGCATTTT.

As regards this clonotype: An end of the junction differs from the germline gene, which may be a read error. The J gene is TRBJ1-2, the V gene TRBV9, with 8 bases that match TRBD1. Germline-derived CDR1 and CDR2 are SGDLS and YYNGEE. This CDR3 region has 15 residues. This chain's CDR3 is CTSSASGGLNYGYTF. DNA of the CDR3: TGTACCAGCAGCGCCTCAGGGGGCTTAAACTATGGCTACACCTTC.

The chain joins TRBV11-2 to TRBJ2-3; TRBD2 agrees at 9 bases. The germline V gene encodes CDR1 SGHAT and CDR2 FQNNGV. V was clipped by 3 bases and J by 7 bases; unmatched bases: 11. The CDR3 spans 16 residues. The CDR3 sequence is CASSLGTGLASHTQYF. In DNA, the CDR3 is TGTGCCAGCAGCTTGGGAACGGGACTAGCTTCGCATACGCAGTATTTT.